Listed below are T cell receptor beta chains from one sample, sequenced in a study of blood T cell repertoires in COVID-19. Profiled with immunoSEQ multiplex PCR; TCRdb holds only in-frame clones, not every one. In the table there are 170,000 or so clones, around 87% of which are singletons. Sequenced input: peripheral blood. These receptors originate from a man aged 40-50 years with active or convalescent COVID-19. The CDR3 runs from the conserved cysteine through the conserved F or W. A D gene is named only where the DNA matches it firmly. Clone size, where shown, is once, few, many, or a class for clones that have expanded.

CDR3 DNA,CDR3 protein,V gene,J gene,CDR3 length,D gene,clone size
TGTGCCAGCAGCTTGGTAGCGGGGGGTGAGCAGTTCTTC,CASSLVAGGEQFF,TRBV7-9,TRBJ2-1,13,TRBD2,NA
TGTGCCAGCAGTTACTCGAGTGGAAACACCATATATTTT,CASSYSSGNTIYF,TRBV6-2/TRBV6-3,TRBJ1-3,13,NA,NA
TGCGCCAGCAGCTTGAAGGGGGCGCTGGTTGAAGCTTTCTTT,CASSLKGALVEAFF,TRBV5-1,TRBJ1-1,14,TRBD1,few
TGTGCCAGCAGTTTAACAGAGAATTCACCCCTCCACTTT,CASSLTENSPLHF,TRBV12-3/TRBV12-4,TRBJ1-6,13,NA,NA
TGTGCCAGCAGCTACCCAGGGGCCATAAACAATGAGCAGTTCTTC,CASSYPGAINNEQFF,TRBV7-8,TRBJ2-1,15,NA,NA
TGTGCCACCAGCAGATGGGGACAGGGTAACACCGGGGAGCTGTTTTTT,CATSRWGQGNTGELFF,TRBV15,TRBJ2-2,16,TRBD1,NA
TGTGCCAGCAGCTGGGACAGGGATCAGTACATTCAGTACTTC,CASSWDRDQYIQYF,TRBV5-4,TRBJ2-4,14,TRBD1,NA
TGTGCCAGCTCACCGGACAGGGGAATTAGGGAGACCCAGTACTTC,CASSPDRGIRETQYF,TRBV18,TRBJ2-5,15,TRBD1,NA
TGCAGCGTGGCCCACGACAGGCAGTACTTC,CSVAHDRQYF,TRBV29-1,TRBJ2-7,10,NA,NA
TGTGCCAGCAGCTTGGGCGCAGGGGTCATATATAATTCACCCCTCCACTTT,CASSLGAGVIYNSPLHF,TRBV5-6,TRBJ1-6,17,NA,NA
TGCGCCAGCAGCCAAGACCAGGGAAATCAGCCCCAGCATTTT,CASSQDQGNQPQHF,TRBV4-1,TRBJ1-5,14,NA,NA
TGTGCCAGCAAGCCCCGAGGGCTCCTACAAGAGACCCAGTACTTC,CASKPRGLLQETQYF,TRBV28,TRBJ2-5,15,NA,NA
TGTGCCACCAGCAGAGACCCCCCGGGGGGCGGAGAGCAGTACTTC,CATSRDPPGGGEQYF,TRBV15,TRBJ2-7,15,NA,once
TGTGCCAGCAGCGACAGGCGGGGGGCCACGGCGTCTGGCTACACCTTC,CASSDRRGATASGYTF,TRBV7-2,TRBJ1-2,16,NA,NA
TGCGCCAGCAGTGAGGGCTGGGGCGACGAGCAGTACTTC,CASSEGWGDEQYF,TRBV10-2,TRBJ2-7,13,NA,NA
TGTGCCAGTAGTCCCCGGAGGGGCTCAGATACGCAGTATTTT,CASSPRRGSDTQYF,TRBV19,TRBJ2-3,14,NA,NA
TGTGCCAGCAGTAACCTAGGACAGGGGGGAACCGGGGAGCTGTTTTTT,CASSNLGQGGTGELFF,TRBV6-6,TRBJ2-2,16,TRBD1,once
TGTGCTAGTGGTTTAGGGACAGGGGTCGGAAACACCATATATTTT,CASGLGTGVGNTIYF,TRBV12-5,TRBJ1-3,15,TRBD1,NA
TGTGCCAGCAGCTTAGGGCAGTCCCGCACAGATACGCAGTATTTT,CASSLGQSRTDTQYF,TRBV11-2,TRBJ2-3,15,NA,NA
TGCGCCAGCAGCCAAGACAGGGGTCGAACCTACGAGCAGTACTTC,CASSQDRGRTYEQYF,TRBV4-3,TRBJ2-7,15,NA,NA
TGCGCCAGCAGCTTGGGACTAGCGGGGGGGTACCAAGAGACCCAGTACTTC,CASSLGLAGGYQETQYF,TRBV5-1,TRBJ2-5,17,TRBD2,NA
TGTGCCAGCAGTGAGGAGCCTCCGGGTTGGGATACGCAGTATTTT,CASSEEPPGWDTQYF,TRBV2,TRBJ2-3,15,NA,NA
TGTGCCAGCAGTGAACGTCAGGGGGCGAACACTGAAGCTTTCTTT,CASSERQGANTEAFF,TRBV2,TRBJ1-1,15,TRBD1,NA
TGTGCCACCAGCGGCAAAAGAACAGGCGAGCAGTTCTTC,CATSGKRTGEQFF,TRBV15,TRBJ2-1,13,NA,NA
TGTGCCAGCGGCCGGATTCCGGGACAGGGTGCCTACGAGCAGTACTTC,CASGRIPGQGAYEQYF,TRBV5-4,TRBJ2-7,16,TRBD1,NA
TGTGCCAGCAGTGACCCGGGACAGGGGGATTCACCCCTCCACTTT,CASSDPGQGDSPLHF,TRBV25-1,TRBJ1-6,15,TRBD1,once
TGTGCCAGCAGCCCGCTTGGGGGACAGGGTACCCACGAGCAGTACTTC,CASSPLGGQGTHEQYF,TRBV3-1/TRBV3-2,TRBJ2-7,16,TRBD1,NA
TGCGCCAGCAGCTCACAGGGGGATCCTAACTATGGCTACACCTTC,CASSSQGDPNYGYTF,TRBV5-1,TRBJ1-2,15,TRBD1,NA
TGTGCCAGCTCGGCTTCAGGGGGCGGATCTGAGGCCCTCCACTTT,CASSASGGGSEALHF,TRBV18,TRBJ1-6,15,TRBD1,NA
TGTGCCAGCAGTGAATTAGCAGATTCACCCCTCCACTTT,CASSELADSPLHF,TRBV25-1,TRBJ1-6,13,NA,NA
TGTGCCAGCAGTTACATGGGACAGGCGAATAATTCACCCCTCCACTTT,CASSYMGQANNSPLHF,TRBV6-2/TRBV6-3,TRBJ1-6,16,TRBD1,NA
TGTGCCAGTACTAAACAGGCGTCGAACACCGGGGAGCTGTTTTTT,CASTKQASNTGELFF,TRBV19,TRBJ2-2,15,NA,NA
TGTGCCAGCAGTTCCTCCGGGGTGGGCACCTTC,CASSSSGVGTF,TRBV28,TRBJ1-2,11,NA,NA
TGTGCCACCAGTGAGACAGGGGCGGGGCAGCCCCAGCATTTT,CATSETGAGQPQHF,TRBV24-1,TRBJ1-5,14,TRBD1,NA
TGTGCCAGCAGCCCAAACAAGGGAGGGGAGTCTTCACCCCTCCACTTT,CASSPNKGGESSPLHF,TRBV5-8,TRBJ1-6,16,NA,NA
TGTGCCAGCAGCTTCCTGGCAGTCAGTTCACCCCTCCACTTT,CASSFLAVSSPLHF,TRBV11-2,TRBJ1-6,14,NA,NA
TGTGCCAGCAGAGGACTAGCCGCCTACGAGCAGTACTTC,CASRGLAAYEQYF,TRBV12-3/TRBV12-4,TRBJ2-7,13,TRBD2,NA
TGTGCCAGCAGCCAAGAATCATCGCAGGGGTCATACAATGAGCAGTTCTTC,CASSQESSQGSYNEQFF,TRBV4-2,TRBJ2-1,17,NA,NA
TGTGCCAGCAGCACCCCGACAGGGCAAGGAAACACCATATATTTT,CASSTPTGQGNTIYF,TRBV5-6,TRBJ1-3,15,TRBD1,NA
TGTGCCAGCAACAGAAGGGGGAACACTGAAGCTTTCTTT,CASNRRGNTEAFF,TRBV27,TRBJ1-1,13,NA,NA
TGTGCCAGCAGCTGGACTAGCGGGGTTTCCTACAATGAGCAGTTCTTC,CASSWTSGVSYNEQFF,TRBV9,TRBJ2-1,16,TRBD2,NA
TGCAGCGTTGCGACTGGCGGGACCTACAATGAGCAGTTCTTC,CSVATGGTYNEQFF,TRBV29-1,TRBJ2-1,14,NA,once
TGTGCCAGCAGCCTCGGACAGGCTGGAAACACCATATATTTT,CASSLGQAGNTIYF,TRBV5-4,TRBJ1-3,14,TRBD1,NA
TGCAGCGCCATACTAGCAGCTTATAGCAATCAGCCCCAGCATTTT,CSAILAAYSNQPQHF,TRBV29-1,TRBJ1-5,15,NA,NA